The 32 T cell receptor beta chains reported below all come from one sample, sequenced in a study of cytomegalovirus exposure and HLA in healthy donors. Use of 60 Vbeta and 13 Jbeta primers characterized the PCR. Using immunoSEQ multiplex PCR, the repertoire was profiled, and TCRdb retains in-frame clones only, with some absent. The table has almost 95,000 clones, around 66% seen once. The sample consisted of PBMCs. The receptor source for this set is a man aged 25-40 years in good health and CMV-seronegative.

This clone came up once. The chain has TRBV6-6 and TRBJ1-1, with 9 bases aligning to TRBD1. V gave up 2 bases and J gave up 5 bases; unmatched junction bases: 6. The CDR3 runs 15 residues. Germline CDR1 MNHNY, CDR2 SVGAGI (reference sequence). CDR3 DNA sequence: TGTGCCAGCAGTTACCCAGACAGGGGGGTGACTGAAGCTTTCTTT. It translates to CASSYPDRGVTEAFF.

This clone showed up just once. The chain links TRBV28 to TRBJ1-1; no firm D call. CDR3 length: 14 amino acids. The germline V gene has CDR1 MDHEN and CDR2 SYDVKM. V lost 3 bases, J lost 4 bases, and 12 bases lay in between. CDR3 loop: CASSFLLPGTEAFF. In DNA form, the CDR3 reads TGTGCCAGCAGTTTCTTACTTCCGGGCACTGAAGCTTTCTTT. The full variable domain, completed using reference TRBV28 and TRBJ1-1, is DVKVTQSSRYLVKRTGEKVFLECVQDMDHENMFWYRQDPGLGLRLIYFSYDVKMKEKGDIPEGYSVSREKKERFSLILESASTNQTSMYLCASSFLLPGTEAFFGQGTRLTVV.

V usage is TRBV10-3 and J usage is TRBJ1-5; D possibly corresponds to TRBD1 (6 bases). The germline gives CDR1 ENHRY, CDR2 SYGVKD. The CDR3 spans 13 residues. Deletions cut 4 bases from V and 3 bases from J, with 7 bases between. The CDR3 loop reads CAISGTDNQPQHF. The CDR3 region has the DNA TGTGCCATCAGTGGGACAGACAATCAGCCCCAGCATTTT.

A single count supports this clone. The CDR3: CATAPQGRVVKLFF. The DNA for the CDR3 is TGTGCCACCGCCCCACAGGGGAGAGTTGTAAAACTGTTTTTT. The chain combines TRBV19 with TRBJ1-4, with TRBD1 identical over 7 bases. Germline V gene data show CDR1 as LNHDA and CDR2 as SQIVND (reference sequence). V trimming: 10 bases; J trimming: 10 bases; junction bases outside the gene matches: 15. The CDR3 totals 14 residues.

This chain uses TRBV10-1 with TRBJ2-1; tentative D call: TRBD2 (6 bases). Germline CDR1 is WNHNN and CDR2 is SYGVQD (reference sequence). The CDR3 contains 14 residues. Trimming took 3 bases from V and 7 from J, leaving 13 bases between them. The CDR3: CASSDMASANEQFF. As DNA, the CDR3 is TGCGCCAGCAGTGATATGGCTAGCGCAAATGAGCAGTTCTTC.

The chain is built from TRBV27 and TRBJ2-7; 8 nucleotides match TRBD2. The CDR3 runs 18 residues. Trimming cost V 0 bases and J 5 bases; bases outside gene matches: 15. CDR1 and CDR2 from the germline V gene are MNHEY and SMNVEV (reference sequence). The CDR3 DNA sequence: TGTGCCAGCAGTTTATCAGCTAGGCGGGAGGTGCCCTGGGACGAGCAGTACTTC. It specifies CASSLSARREVPWDEQYF.

This chain uses TRBV5-1 with TRBJ1-1; TRBD1 aligns across 7 bases. Germline V CDR1 and CDR2: SGHRS, YFSETQ. V was clipped by 6 bases and J by 2 bases; unmatched bases: 7. The CDR3 covers 14 residues. The CDR3 protein is CASTKGASNTEAFF. The CDR3 DNA follows: TGCGCCAGCACTAAGGGGGCAAGTAACACTGAAGCTTTCTTT.

This sequence joins TRBV5-8 and TRBJ1-1; 7 bases align to TRBD1. The CDR3 is made up of 15 amino acids. Germline trimming cut 4 bases from V and 3 bases from J; bases unmatched to any gene: 9. Germline V gene lookup returns CDR1 SGHTS and CDR2 YDEGEE. CDR3 bases: TGTGCCAGCAGCCCCGGGACAGTTGGGGACACTGAAGCTTTCTTT. It specifies CASSPGTVGDTEAFF.

V gene TRBV18 combines with J gene TRBJ2-5; 9 bases are a match to TRBD1. Gene TRBJ2-7 matches the end of the DNA better, so the J call may be wrong. Germline-derived CDR1 and CDR2 are KGHSH and LQKENI. CDR3 length: 14 residues. CDR3 in amino acids: CASSRQGGSYEQYF. In nucleotides, the CDR3 is TGTGCCAGCTCACGACAGGGGGGATCCTACGAGCAGTACTTC.

This clone has only one observation. This rearrangement joins TRBV9 to TRBJ1-2, with D possibly being TRBD1 (5 bases). CDR3 length equals 13 residues. The germline V gene encodes CDR1 SGDLS and CDR2 YYNGEE. The V end was cut by 0 bases, the J end by 7 bases, with 10 bases between. Here the CDR3 DNA reads TGTGCCAGCAGCGTAGATAGACAGTTTGGCTACACCTTC. It yields the protein CASSVDRQFGYTF.

This clone was counted only a few times. The V call is TRBV2, the J call TRBJ1-4; 10 positions match TRBD1. From germline, CDR1 is SNHLY and CDR2 FYNNEI. Germline trimming cut 6 bases from V and 5 bases from J; bases unmatched to any gene: 6. This CDR3 has 15 residues. The CDR3 bases are TGTGCCAGCAGAAGTCAGGGACAGGGGAATGAAAAACTGTTTTTT. Translation gives CASRSQGQGNEKLFF.

The chain carries TRBV18 and TRBJ2-2, with 8 bases that match TRBD2. This CDR3 has 17 amino acids. Trimming cost V 2 bases and J 6 bases; bases outside gene matches: 11. Germline V gene lookup returns CDR1 KGHSH and CDR2 LQKENI. The CDR3 region is CASSPASAPGLAGELFF. The CDR3 bases are TGTGCCAGCTCACCAGCGTCCGCTCCGGGACTAGCCGGGGAGCTGTTTTTT. The full variable domain, with the rest looked up from reference TRBV18 and TRBJ2-2, is NAGVMQNPRHLVRRRGQEARLRCSPMKGHSHVYWYRQLPEEGLKFMVYLQKENIIDESGMPKERFSAEFPKEGPSILRIQQVVRGDSAAYFCASSPASAPGLAGELFFGEGSRLTVL.

This clone was seen just once. The chain carries TRBV9 and TRBJ2-7; 7 positions match TRBD1. The ends lost 10 bases at V and 3 bases at J; junction bases unmatched: 7. The CDR3 is 12 amino acids. CDR1 is SGDLS, CDR2 YYNGEE, per germline. The CDR3 here is CARARDSYEQYF. The CDR3 nucleotides are TGTGCCCGCGCCCGGGACAGCTACGAGCAGTACTTC.

The V call is TRBV6-6, the J call TRBJ2-5; 7 nucleotides agree with TRBD2. Germline CDR1 and CDR2: MNHNY and SVGAGI (reference sequence). This CDR3 region has 16 residues. V dropped 0 bases and J dropped 4; count of bases not matched to a gene: 8. The CDR3 DNA follows: TGTGCCAGCAGTTACTCGATCGCGGGGGAGGGAGAGACCCAGTACTTC. Residues: CASSYSIAGEGETQYF.

This clone came up a few times. The chain combines TRBV29-1 with TRBJ1-2; D is perhaps TRBD1 (5 bases). V lost 1 base to trimming and J lost 8 bases, with 11 bases between them. There are 12 residues in the CDR3. Per the germline V gene, CDR1 is SQVTM and CDR2 is ANQGSEA. The CDR3 loop is CSVEGGGLGYTF. The CDR3 DNA is TGCAGCGTTGAAGGGGGGGGACTCGGCTACACCTTC.

V usage is TRBV2 and J usage is TRBJ2-7, with D possibly TRBD1 on 6 matching bases. V was clipped by 1 base and J by 2 bases, with 9 bases between them. CDR1 and CDR2 from the germline V gene are SNHLY and FYNNEI. This CDR3 contains 14 residues. CDR3 protein: CASSEEQGPYEQYF. CDR3 in DNA: TGTGCCAGCAGTGAAGAACAGGGCCCCTACGAGCAGTACTTC.

The chain is built from TRBV6-1 and TRBJ1-2, with TRBD1 as a possible D gene (6 bases). Germline CDR1 MNHNS, CDR2 SASEGT. V dropped 5 bases and J dropped 2 bases, with 9 bases sitting between them. This CDR3 is built from 13 residues. The CDR3 sequence is CASSPTGNYGYTF. CDR3 in DNA: TGTGCCAGCAGTCCCACAGGGAACTATGGCTACACCTTC.

This chain connects TRBV29-1 to TRBJ1-1; 10 bases fit TRBD1. The length of the CDR3 is 15 residues. Germline trimming cut 6 bases from V and 1 base from J; bases unmatched to any gene: 8. Germline CDR1 and CDR2: SQVTM and ANQGSEA. The CDR3 spells CSVKGTGAENTEAFF. CDR3 DNA: TGCAGCGTGAAAGGGACAGGGGCCGAGAACACTGAAGCTTTCTTT.

Only a few counts were recorded for this clone. J is TRBJ1-2 and V is TRBV7-2; D is possibly TRBD1 (6 bases). This CDR3 comprises 15 residues. V lost 1 base and J lost 4, with 13 bases in between. CDR1 is SGHTA, CDR2 FQGNSA, per germline. The DNA for the CDR3 is TGTGCCAGCAGCTTAGGCCCTTGGACAGTCTATGGCTACACCTTC. It codes for CASSLGPWTVYGYTF.

The CDR3 nucleotides read TGCAGCGTTCGTGGACAGGGGTCTAACACCATATATTTT. Amino acid sequence: CSVRGQGSNTIYF. This chain uses TRBV29-1 with TRBJ1-3, with 9 bases fitting TRBD1. V dropped 5 bases and J dropped 7; count of bases not matched to a gene: 6. The CDR3 is 13 residues long. The germline gives CDR1 SQVTM, CDR2 ANQGSEA.

The gene calls are TRBV15 and TRBJ2-2, with TRBD2 identical over 7 bases. Germline trimming cut 8 bases from V and 0 bases from J; bases unmatched to any gene: 0. The V gene's germline CDR1 is LNHNV and CDR2 YYDKDF (reference sequence). The CDR3 is 13 residues long. CDR3 amino acids: CATGGANTGELFF. CDR3 DNA: TGTGCCACCGGGGGGGCGAACACCGGGGAGCTGTTTTTT.

This clone has just a few counts. The chain combines TRBV5-1 with TRBJ1-1; D is possibly TRBD1 (5 bases). The germline V and J ends were trimmed by 0 bases and 3 bases, with 9 bases remaining between them. CDR1 and CDR2 from the germline V gene are SGHRS and YFSETQ. The CDR3 totals 14 residues. The CDR3, as DNA: TGCGCCAGCAGCTTGGCCGGGGGTCACACTGAAGCTTTCTTT. Protein product: CASSLAGGHTEAFF.

Only a few counts were recorded for this clone. The chain links TRBV10-3 to TRBJ2-3; 11 positions match TRBD2. The germline V gene has CDR1 ENHRY and CDR2 SYGVKD. There are 16 residues in the CDR3. V lost 1 base to trimming and J lost 4 bases; unmatched junction nucleotides: 4. The CDR3 reads CAISEYIAGGPDTQYF. In DNA form, the CDR3 reads TGTGCCATCAGTGAGTATATAGCGGGAGGGCCAGATACGCAGTATTTT.

V is TRBV14 and J is TRBJ2-1; 13 nucleotides align to TRBD2. This CDR3 spans 18 amino acids. Losses at the gene ends were 0 bases for V and 8 bases for J; bases not matched to a gene: 10. Germline assignment: CDR1 SGHDN and CDR2 FVKESK. The CDR3 here is CASSQEFGRLAGGHEQFF. The CDR3 DNA is TGTGCCAGCAGCCAAGAATTCGGGAGACTAGCGGGGGGACATGAGCAGTTCTTC. Full variable domain (missing parts from reference TRBV14 and TRBJ2-1): EAGVTQFPSHSVIEKGQTVTLRCDPISGHDNLYWYRRVMGKEIKFLLHFVKESKQDESGMPNNRFLAERTGGTYSTLKVQPAELEDSGVYFCASSQEFGRLAGGHEQFFGPGTRLTVL.

The chain joins TRBV29-1 to TRBJ1-4; D ambiguous. Trimming shortened V by 6 bases and J by 8 bases, and 16 bases separated the two germline ends. The germline CDR1 and CDR2 sequences are SQVTM and ANQGSEA. This CDR3 is built from 13 residues. The CDR3 DNA follows: TGCAGCGTATCACAACCGGGTGGGGAAAAACTGTTTTTT. It translates to CSVSQPGGEKLFF.

This chain uses TRBV4-2 with TRBJ2-3, with 12 positions matching TRBD2. CDR1 is LGHNA and CDR2 is YNFKEQ in the germline V gene. The V gene end was trimmed by 0 bases and the J gene end by 5 bases; junction bases not matched to a gene: 6. The CDR3 length is 17 residues. The CDR3 DNA is TGTGCCAGCAGCCAAGAACTCCTAGCGGGGGGGCGAGATACGCAGTATTTT. Its translation is CASSQELLAGGRDTQYF.

In this sample, this clone turned up a few times. The gene calls are TRBV5-6 and TRBJ2-1, with 12 bases aligning to TRBD2. Trimming at V came to 2 bases and at J to 5 bases, leaving 2 bases not matched to a gene. The CDR3 sequence is 15 residues long. CDR1 is SGHDT, CDR2 YYEEEE, per germline. CDR3 coding DNA: TGTGCCAGCAGCTTCGGACTAGCGGGAAACAATGAGCAGTTCTTC. Protein sequence: CASSFGLAGNNEQFF.

The chain carries TRBV14 and TRBJ1-1, with D tentatively TRBD1 (5 bases). Germline V gene sequence: CDR1 SGHDN, CDR2 FVKESK. The CDR3 loop spans 14 amino acids. V lost 6 bases and J 5 bases, leaving 16 bases between the germline ends. CDR3: CASRKGFLGTEAFF. CDR3 DNA: TGTGCCAGCAGGAAGGGGTTCCTCGGGACTGAAGCTTTCTTT.

This clone showed up just once. This sequence joins TRBV27 and TRBJ2-3; D possibly corresponds to TRBD2 (6 bases). This CDR3 has 14 amino acids. Germline values: CDR1 MNHEY, CDR2 SMNVEV (reference sequence). V was trimmed by 4 bases and J by 6 bases, leaving 14 bases between them. CDR3: CASSSFAGRDTQYF. The CDR3 DNA reads TGTGCCAGCAGTTCCTTTGCGGGAAGGGATACGCAGTATTTT.

The chain couples TRBV15 to TRBJ2-5; the match to TRBD2 covers 14 bases. Gene TRBJ2-7 matches the end of the DNA better, so the J call may be wrong. Germline V gene lookup returns CDR1 LNHNV and CDR2 YYDKDF (reference sequence). The CDR3 consists of 21 residues. CDR3 nucleotides: TGTGCCACCAGCAGGCTCCAAGCGGGGACTAGCGGGAGAGCGGTTCCGTACGAGCAGTACTTC. This sequence encodes CATSRLQAGTSGRAVPYEQYF.

The chain recombines TRBV11-3 with TRBJ2-1, with TRBD1 matching 7 bases. The CDR3 runs 17 residues. Germline values: CDR1 SGHNT, CDR2 YENEEA. The V gene end was trimmed by 5 bases and the J gene end by 0 bases; junction bases not matched to a gene: 10. The CDR3 spells CASSLGGAVSSYNEQFF. The CDR3 coding sequence is TGTGCCAGCAGCCTAGGGGGCGCGGTCAGCTCCTACAATGAGCAGTTCTTC.

The gene calls are TRBV9 and TRBJ2-3; TRBD2 matches at 10 bases. The CDR3 sequence is 15 residues long. Losses at the gene ends were 0 bases for V and 7 bases for J; bases not matched to a gene: 5. The germline V gene has CDR1 SGDLS and CDR2 YYNGEE. For the CDR3, the DNA is TGTGCCAGCAGCGTAGCCAGCGGGGGGGCGAATACGCAGTATTTT. Translating it yields CASSVASGGANTQYF.